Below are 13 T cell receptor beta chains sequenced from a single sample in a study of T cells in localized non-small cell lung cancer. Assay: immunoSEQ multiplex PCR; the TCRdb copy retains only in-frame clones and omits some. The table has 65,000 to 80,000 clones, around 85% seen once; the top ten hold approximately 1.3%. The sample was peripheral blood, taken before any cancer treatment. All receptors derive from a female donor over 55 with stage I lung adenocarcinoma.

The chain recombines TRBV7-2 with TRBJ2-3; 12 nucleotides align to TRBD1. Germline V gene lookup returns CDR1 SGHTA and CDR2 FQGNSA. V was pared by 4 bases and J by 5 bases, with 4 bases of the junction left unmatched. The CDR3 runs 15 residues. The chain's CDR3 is CASSSGTGGRDTQYF. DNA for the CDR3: TGTGCCAGCAGCTCGGGGACAGGGGGCAGAGATACGCAGTATTTT.

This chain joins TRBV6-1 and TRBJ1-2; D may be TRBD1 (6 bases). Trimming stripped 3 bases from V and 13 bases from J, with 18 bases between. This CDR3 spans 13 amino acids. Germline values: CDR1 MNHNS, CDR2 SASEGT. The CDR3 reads CASSELGALSGTF. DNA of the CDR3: TGTGCCAGCAGTGAGCTGGGGGCGCTCTCCGGCACCTTC.

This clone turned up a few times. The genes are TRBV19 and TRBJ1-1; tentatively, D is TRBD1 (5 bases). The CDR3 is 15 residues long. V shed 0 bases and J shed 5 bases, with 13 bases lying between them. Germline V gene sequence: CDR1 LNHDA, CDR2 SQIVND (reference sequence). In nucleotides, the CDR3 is TGTGCCAGTAGTATAGATGAGGGGCGGTGGACTGAAGCTTTCTTT. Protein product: CASSIDEGRWTEAFF.

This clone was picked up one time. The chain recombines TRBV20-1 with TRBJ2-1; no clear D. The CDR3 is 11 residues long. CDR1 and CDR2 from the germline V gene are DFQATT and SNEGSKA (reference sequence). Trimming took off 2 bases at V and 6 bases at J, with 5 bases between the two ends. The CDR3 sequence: CSARYGNEQFF. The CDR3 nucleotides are TGCAGTGCTAGATATGGCAATGAGCAGTTCTTC.

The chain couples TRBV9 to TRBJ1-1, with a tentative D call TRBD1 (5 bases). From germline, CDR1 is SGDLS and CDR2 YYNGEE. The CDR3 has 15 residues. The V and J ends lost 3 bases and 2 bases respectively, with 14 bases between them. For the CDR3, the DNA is TGTGCCAGCAGCGCCAGGGAATGGGGTAACACTGAAGCTTTCTTT. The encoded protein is CASSAREWGNTEAFF.

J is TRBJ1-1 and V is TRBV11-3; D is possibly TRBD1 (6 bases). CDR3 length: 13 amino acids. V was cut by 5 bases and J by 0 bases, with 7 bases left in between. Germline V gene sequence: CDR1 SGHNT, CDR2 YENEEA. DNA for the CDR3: TGTGCCAGCAGCCAGGGGTTGAACACTGAAGCTTTCTTT. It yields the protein CASSQGLNTEAFF.

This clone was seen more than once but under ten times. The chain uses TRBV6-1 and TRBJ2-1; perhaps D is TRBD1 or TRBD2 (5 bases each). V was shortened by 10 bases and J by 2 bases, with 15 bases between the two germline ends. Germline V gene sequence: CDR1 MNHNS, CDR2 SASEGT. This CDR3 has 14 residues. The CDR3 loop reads CATYGTAPYNEQFF. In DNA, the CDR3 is TGTGCCACCTACGGGACGGCCCCCTACAATGAGCAGTTCTTC.

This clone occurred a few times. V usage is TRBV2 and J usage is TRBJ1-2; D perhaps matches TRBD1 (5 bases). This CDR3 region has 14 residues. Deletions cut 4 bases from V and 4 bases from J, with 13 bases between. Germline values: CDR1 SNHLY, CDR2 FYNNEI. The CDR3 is CASSVEGESYGYTF. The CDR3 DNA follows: TGTGCCAGCAGTGTCGAAGGGGAGAGCTATGGCTACACCTTC.

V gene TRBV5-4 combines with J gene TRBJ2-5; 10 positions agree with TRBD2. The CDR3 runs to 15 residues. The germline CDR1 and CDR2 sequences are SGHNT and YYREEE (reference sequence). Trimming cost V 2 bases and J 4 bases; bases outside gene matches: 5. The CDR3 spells CASSFGAGGGETQYF. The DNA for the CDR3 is TGTGCCAGCAGCTTCGGAGCGGGAGGGGGAGAGACCCAGTACTTC.

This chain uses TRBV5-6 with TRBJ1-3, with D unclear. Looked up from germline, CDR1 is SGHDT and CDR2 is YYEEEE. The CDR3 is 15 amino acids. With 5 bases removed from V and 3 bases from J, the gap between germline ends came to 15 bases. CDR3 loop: CASRSRTGSGNTIYF. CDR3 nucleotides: TGTGCCAGCAGGTCCCGGACCGGGAGTGGAAACACCATATATTTT.

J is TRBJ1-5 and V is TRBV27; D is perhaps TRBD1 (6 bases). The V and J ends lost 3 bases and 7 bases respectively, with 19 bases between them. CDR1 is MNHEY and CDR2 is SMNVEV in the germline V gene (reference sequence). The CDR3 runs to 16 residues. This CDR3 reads CASSFSGWGARQPQHF. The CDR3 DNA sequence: TGTGCCAGCAGTTTTTCCGGATGGGGGGCGCGGCAGCCCCAGCATTTT.

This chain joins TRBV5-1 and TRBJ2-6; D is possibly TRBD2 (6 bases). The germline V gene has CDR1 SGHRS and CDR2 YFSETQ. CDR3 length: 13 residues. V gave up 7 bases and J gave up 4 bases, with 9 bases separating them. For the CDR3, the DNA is TGCGCCAGCGGGGGGAGAGGGGCCAACGTCCTGACTTTC. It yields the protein CASGGRGANVLTF.

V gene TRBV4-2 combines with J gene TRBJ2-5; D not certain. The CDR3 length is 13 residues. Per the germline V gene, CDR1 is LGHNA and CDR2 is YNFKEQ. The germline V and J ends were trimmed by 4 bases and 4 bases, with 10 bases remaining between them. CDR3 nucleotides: TGTGCCAGCAGCCTGGCTTACGCAGAGACCCAGTACTTC. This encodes CASSLAYAETQYF.